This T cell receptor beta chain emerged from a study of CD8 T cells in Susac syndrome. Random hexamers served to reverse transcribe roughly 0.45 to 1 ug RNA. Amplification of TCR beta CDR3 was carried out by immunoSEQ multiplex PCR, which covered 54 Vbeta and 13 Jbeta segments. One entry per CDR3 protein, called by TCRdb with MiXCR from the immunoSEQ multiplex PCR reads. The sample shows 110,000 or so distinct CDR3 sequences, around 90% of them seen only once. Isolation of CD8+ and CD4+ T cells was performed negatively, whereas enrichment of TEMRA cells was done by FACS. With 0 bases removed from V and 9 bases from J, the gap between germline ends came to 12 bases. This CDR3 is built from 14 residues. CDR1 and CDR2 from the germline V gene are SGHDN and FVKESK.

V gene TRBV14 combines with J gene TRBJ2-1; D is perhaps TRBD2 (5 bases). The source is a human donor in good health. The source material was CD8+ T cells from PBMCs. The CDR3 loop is CASSQESSWGEQFF. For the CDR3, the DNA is TGTGCCAGCAGCCAAGAGTCTAGCTGGGGTGAGCAGTTCTTC.